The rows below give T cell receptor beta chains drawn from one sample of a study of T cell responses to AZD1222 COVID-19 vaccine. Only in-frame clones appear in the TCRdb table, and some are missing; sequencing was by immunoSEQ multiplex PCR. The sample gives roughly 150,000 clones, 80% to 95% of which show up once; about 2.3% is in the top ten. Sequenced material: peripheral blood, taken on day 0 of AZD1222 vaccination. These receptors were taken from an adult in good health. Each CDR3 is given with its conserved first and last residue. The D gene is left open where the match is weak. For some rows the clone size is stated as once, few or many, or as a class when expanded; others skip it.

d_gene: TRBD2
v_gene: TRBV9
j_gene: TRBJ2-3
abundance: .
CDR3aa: CASSDGTSGVNTQYF
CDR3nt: TGTGCCAGCAGCGACGGGACTAGCGGGGTGAATACGCAGTATTTT

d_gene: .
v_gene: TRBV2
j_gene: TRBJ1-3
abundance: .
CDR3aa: CASIKSDSGNTIYF
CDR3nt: TGTGCCAGCATAAAATCCGACTCTGGAAACACCATATATTTT

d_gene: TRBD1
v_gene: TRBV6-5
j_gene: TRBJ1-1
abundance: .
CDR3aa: CASRDRGRGTEAFF
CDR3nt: TGTGCCAGCAGAGACAGGGGACGGGGCACTGAAGCTTTCTTT

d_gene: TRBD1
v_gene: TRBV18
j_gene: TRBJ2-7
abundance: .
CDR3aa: CASSPGQVYEQYF
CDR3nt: TGTGCCAGCTCACCAGGACAGGTTTACGAGCAGTACTTC

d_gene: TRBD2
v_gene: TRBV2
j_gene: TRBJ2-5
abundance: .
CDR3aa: CAIGAAGQETQYF
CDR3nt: TGTGCCATAGGCGCAGCGGGGCAAGAGACCCAGTACTTC

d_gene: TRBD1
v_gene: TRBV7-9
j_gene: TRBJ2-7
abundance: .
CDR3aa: CASSLGGQGYEQYF
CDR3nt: TGTGCCAGCAGCTTAGGGGGACAGGGATACGAGCAGTACTTC

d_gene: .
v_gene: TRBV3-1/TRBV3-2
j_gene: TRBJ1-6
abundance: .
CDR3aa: CASSQKQRGSPLHF
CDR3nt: TGTGCCAGCAGCCAAAAACAGCGGGGTTCACCCCTCCACTTT

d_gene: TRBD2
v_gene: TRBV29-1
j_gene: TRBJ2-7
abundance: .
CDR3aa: CSVAGLARAYEQYF
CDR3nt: TGCAGCGTTGCCGGACTAGCGAGGGCCTACGAGCAGTACTTC

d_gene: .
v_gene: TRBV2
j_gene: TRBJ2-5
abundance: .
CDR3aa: CASSEATDVETQYF
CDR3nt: TGTGCCAGCAGTGAAGCGACAGACGTAGAGACCCAGTACTTC

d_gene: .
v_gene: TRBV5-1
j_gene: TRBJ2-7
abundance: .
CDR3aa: CASNEGGSYEQYF
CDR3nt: TGCGCCAGCAATGAGGGAGGCTCCTACGAGCAGTACTTC

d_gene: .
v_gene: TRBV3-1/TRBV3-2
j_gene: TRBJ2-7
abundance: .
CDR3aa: CASSPTGTFSYEQYF
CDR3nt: TGTGCCAGCAGCCCTACCGGGACATTCTCCTACGAGCAGTACTTC

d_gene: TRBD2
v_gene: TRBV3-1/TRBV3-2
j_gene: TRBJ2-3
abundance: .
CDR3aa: CASSQGGLAGATDTQYF
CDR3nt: TGTGCCAGCAGCCAGGGGGGACTAGCGGGGGCCACAGATACGCAGTATTTT

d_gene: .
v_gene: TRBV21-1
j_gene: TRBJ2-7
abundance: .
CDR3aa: CASSKSPPPLSRQYF
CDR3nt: TGTGCCAGCAGCAAATCCCCGCCCCCGCTTTCCAGGCAGTACTTC

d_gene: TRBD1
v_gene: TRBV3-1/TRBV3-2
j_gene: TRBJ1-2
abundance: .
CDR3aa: CASSQVGGGYGYTF
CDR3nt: TGTGCCAGCAGCCAAGTAGGGGGCGGCTATGGCTACACCTTC

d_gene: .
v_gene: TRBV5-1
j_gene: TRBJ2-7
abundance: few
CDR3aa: CASSLASGSVPYEQYF
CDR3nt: TGCGCCAGCAGCTTGGCCTCGGGGTCCGTCCCCTACGAGCAGTACTTC

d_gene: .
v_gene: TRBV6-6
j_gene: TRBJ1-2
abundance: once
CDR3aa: CATGSPERGYTF
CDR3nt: TGTGCCACCGGGTCACCTGAAAGAGGCTACACCTTC

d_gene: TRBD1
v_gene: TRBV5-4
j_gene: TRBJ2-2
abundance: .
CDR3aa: CASSPTGGAGELFF
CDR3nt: TGTGCCAGCAGCCCGACAGGGGGGGCCGGGGAGCTGTTTTTT

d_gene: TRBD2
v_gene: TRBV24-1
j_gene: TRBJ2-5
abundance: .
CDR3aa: CATGYRASGRWRETQYF
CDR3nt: TGTGCCACCGGCTATCGGGCTAGCGGGAGGTGGAGGGAGACCCAGTACTTC

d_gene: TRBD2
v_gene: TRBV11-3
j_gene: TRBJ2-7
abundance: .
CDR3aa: CASSLDGVRASGRACEQYF
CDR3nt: TGTGCCAGCAGCTTAGATGGAGTTAGGGCTAGCGGGAGGGCCTGCGAGCAGTACTTC

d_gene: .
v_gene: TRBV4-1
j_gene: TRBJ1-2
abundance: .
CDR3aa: CASSQRLLIISYFGYTF
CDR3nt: TGCGCCAGCAGCCAAAGGTTGCTGATTATCAGCTATTTTGGCTACACCTTC

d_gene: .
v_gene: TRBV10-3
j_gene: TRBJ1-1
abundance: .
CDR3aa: CAISGGANTEAFF
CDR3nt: TGTGCCATCAGTGGAGGAGCCAACACTGAAGCTTTCTTT

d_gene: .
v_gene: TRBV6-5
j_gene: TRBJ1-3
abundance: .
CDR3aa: CASSPGWSGNTIYF
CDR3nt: TGTGCCAGCAGTCCAGGGTGGTCTGGAAACACCATATATTTT

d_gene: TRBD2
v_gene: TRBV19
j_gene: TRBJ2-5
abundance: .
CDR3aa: CASSLGGLAGQETQYF
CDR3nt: TGTGCCAGTAGTCTGGGGGGACTAGCGGGGCAAGAGACCCAGTACTTC

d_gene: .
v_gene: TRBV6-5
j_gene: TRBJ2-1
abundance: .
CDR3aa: CASSFTGNYNEQFF
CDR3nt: TGTGCCAGCAGTTTCACTGGAAACTACAATGAGCAGTTCTTC

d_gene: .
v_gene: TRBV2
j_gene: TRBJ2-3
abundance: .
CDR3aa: CASRAATDTQYF
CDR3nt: TGTGCCAGCAGGGCAGCCACAGATACGCAGTATTTT

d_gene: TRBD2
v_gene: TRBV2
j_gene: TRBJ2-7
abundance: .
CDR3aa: CASRGLAGYYEQYF
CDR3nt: TGTGCCAGCAGGGGACTAGCGGGGTACTACGAGCAGTACTTC

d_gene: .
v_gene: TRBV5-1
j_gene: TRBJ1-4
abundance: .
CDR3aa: CASSQDSPTNEKLFF
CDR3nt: TGCGCCAGCAGCCAGGACAGCCCAACTAATGAAAAACTGTTTTTT

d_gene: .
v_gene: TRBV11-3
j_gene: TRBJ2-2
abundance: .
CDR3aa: CASSLEPSSTGELFF
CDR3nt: TGTGCCAGCAGCTTAGAACCCTCTTCCACCGGGGAGCTGTTTTTT

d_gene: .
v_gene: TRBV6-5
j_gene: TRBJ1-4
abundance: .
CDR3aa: CASKVGVTGEKLFF
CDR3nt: TGTGCCAGCAAGGTGGGGGTAACGGGGGAAAAACTGTTTTTT

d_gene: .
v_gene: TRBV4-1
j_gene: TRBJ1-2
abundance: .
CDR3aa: CASSQETVTYYGYTF
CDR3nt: TGCGCCAGCAGCCAAGAGACAGTGACATACTATGGCTACACCTTC

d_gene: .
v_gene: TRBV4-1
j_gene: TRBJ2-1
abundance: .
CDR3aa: CASSQERGPYNEQFF
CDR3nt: TGCGCCAGCAGCCAAGAACGGGGGCCCTACAATGAGCAGTTCTTC

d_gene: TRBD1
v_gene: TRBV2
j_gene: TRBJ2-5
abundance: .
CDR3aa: CASSGDSVETQYF
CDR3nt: TGTGCCAGCAGTGGGGACAGTGTTGAGACCCAGTACTTC

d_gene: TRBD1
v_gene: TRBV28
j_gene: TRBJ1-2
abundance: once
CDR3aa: CASTPQGQGAGGYTF
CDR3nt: TGTGCCAGCACTCCTCAGGGACAGGGGGCGGGTGGCTACACCTTC

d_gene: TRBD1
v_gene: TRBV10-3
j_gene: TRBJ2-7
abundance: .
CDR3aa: CAISESGTGPSYEQYF
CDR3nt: TGTGCCATCAGTGAGTCGGGGACAGGTCCTTCCTACGAGCAGTACTTC

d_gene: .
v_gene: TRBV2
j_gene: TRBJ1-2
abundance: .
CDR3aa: CASRLGWDYGYTF
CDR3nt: TGTGCCAGCAGACTAGGTTGGGACTATGGCTACACCTTC

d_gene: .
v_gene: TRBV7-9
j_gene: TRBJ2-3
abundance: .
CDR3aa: CASSPSLGSTDTQYF
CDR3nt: TGTGCCAGCAGCCCCTCATTGGGGAGCACAGATACGCAGTATTTT

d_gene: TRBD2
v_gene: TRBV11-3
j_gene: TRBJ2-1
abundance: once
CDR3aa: CASSSTSGAYNEQFF
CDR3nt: TGTGCCAGCAGCTCTACTAGCGGGGCCTACAATGAGCAGTTCTTC

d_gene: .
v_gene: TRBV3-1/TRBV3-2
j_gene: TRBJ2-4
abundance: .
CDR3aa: CASSPSGDGRAQYF
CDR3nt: TGTGCCAGCAGCCCCTCCGGGGACGGTAGGGCTCAGTACTTC

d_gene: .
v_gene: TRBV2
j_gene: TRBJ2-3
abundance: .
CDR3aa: CASRRRFTDTQYF
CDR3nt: TGTGCCAGCAGGCGGCGCTTCACAGATACGCAGTATTTT

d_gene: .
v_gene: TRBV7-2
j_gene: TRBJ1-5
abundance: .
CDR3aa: CASSLVVGGSNQPQHF
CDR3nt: TGTGCCAGCAGCTTAGTGGTAGGGGGAAGCAATCAGCCCCAGCATTTT

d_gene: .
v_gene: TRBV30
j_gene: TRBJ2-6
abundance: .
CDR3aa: CAWSVSHDGANVLTF
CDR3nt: TGTGCCTGGAGTGTAAGCCATGATGGGGCCAACGTCCTGACTTTC

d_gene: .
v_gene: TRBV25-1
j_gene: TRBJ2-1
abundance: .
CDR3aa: CASRWGNEQFF
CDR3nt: TGTGCCAGCAGATGGGGTAATGAGCAGTTCTTC